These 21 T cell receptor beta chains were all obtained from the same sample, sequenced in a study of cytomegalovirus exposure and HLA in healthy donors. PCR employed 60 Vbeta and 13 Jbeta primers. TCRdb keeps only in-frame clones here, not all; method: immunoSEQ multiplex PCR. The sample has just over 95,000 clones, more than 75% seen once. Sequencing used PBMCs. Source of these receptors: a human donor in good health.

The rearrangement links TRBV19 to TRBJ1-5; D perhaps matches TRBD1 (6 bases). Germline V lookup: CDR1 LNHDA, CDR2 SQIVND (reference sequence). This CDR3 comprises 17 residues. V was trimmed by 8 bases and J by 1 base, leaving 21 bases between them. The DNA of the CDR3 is TGTGCCAGTCTCCGGGCAGGGGTAGAGGCAAGCAATCAGCCCCAGCATTTT. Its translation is CASLRAGVEASNQPQHF.

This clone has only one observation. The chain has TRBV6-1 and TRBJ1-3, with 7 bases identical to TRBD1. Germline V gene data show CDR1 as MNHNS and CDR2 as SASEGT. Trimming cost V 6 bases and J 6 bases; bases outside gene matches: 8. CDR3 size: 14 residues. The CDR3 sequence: CASSRDRVENTIYF. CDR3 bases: TGTGCCAGCAGCCGCGACAGGGTGGAAAACACCATATATTTT.

This CDR3 reads CSVDKTGATEAFF. The CDR3 coding sequence is TGCAGCGTTGACAAGACAGGGGCCACTGAAGCTTTCTTT. V usage is TRBV29-1 and J usage is TRBJ1-1; 8 nucleotides match TRBD1. Germline V gene sequence: CDR1 SQVTM, CDR2 ANQGSEA. V lost 3 bases, J lost 4 bases, and 4 bases stayed unmatched. The length of the CDR3 is 13 residues.

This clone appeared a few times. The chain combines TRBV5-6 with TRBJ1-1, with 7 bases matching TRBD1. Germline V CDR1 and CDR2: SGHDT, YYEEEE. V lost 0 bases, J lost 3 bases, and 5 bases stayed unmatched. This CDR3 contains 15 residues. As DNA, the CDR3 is TGTGCCAGCAGCTTGGATGGCAGGGGGGACACTGAAGCTTTCTTT. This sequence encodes CASSLDGRGDTEAFF. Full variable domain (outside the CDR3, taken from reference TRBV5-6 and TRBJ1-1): DAGVTQSPTHLIKTRGQQVTLRCSPKSGHDTVSWYQQALGQGPQFIFQYYEEEERQRGNFPDRFSGHQFPNYSSELNVNALLLGDSALYLCASSLDGRGDTEAFFGQGTRLTVV.

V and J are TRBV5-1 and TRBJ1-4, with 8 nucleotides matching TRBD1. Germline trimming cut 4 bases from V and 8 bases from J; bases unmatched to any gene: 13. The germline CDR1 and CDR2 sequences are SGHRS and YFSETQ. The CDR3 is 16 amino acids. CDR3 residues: CASSLNTQGAGEKLFF. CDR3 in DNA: TGCGCCAGCAGCCTTAACACCCAGGGGGCAGGGGAAAAACTGTTTTTT.

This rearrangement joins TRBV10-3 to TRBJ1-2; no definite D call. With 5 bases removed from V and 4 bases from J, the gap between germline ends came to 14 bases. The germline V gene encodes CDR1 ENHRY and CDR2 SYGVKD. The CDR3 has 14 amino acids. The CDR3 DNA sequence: TGTGCCATCAGTAACGAGGGCGTGGGCTATGGCTACACCTTC. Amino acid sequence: CAISNEGVGYGYTF.

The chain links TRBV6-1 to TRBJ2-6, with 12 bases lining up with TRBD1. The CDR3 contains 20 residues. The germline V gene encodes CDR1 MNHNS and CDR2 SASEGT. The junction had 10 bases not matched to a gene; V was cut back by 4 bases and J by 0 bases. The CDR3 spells CASSALGGTGGVSGANVLTF. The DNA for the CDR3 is TGTGCCAGCAGTGCCCTCGGAGGGACAGGGGGCGTCTCTGGGGCCAACGTCCTGACTTTC.

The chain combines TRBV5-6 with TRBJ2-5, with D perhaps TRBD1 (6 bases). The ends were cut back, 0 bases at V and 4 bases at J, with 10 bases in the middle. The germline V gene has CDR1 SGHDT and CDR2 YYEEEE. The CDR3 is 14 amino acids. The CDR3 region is CASSLGGPGETQYF. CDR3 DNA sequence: TGTGCCAGCAGCTTGGGGGGGCCGGGAGAGACCCAGTACTTC.

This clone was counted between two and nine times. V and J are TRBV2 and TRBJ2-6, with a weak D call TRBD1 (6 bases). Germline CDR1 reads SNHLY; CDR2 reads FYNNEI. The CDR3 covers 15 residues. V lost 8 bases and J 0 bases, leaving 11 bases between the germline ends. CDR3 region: CASRTGFSGANVLTF. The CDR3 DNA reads TGTGCCAGCCGTACAGGGTTCTCTGGGGCCAACGTCCTGACTTTC.

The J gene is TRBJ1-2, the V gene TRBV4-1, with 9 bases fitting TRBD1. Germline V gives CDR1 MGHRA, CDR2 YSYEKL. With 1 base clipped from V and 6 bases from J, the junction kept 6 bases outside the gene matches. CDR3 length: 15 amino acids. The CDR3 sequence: CASSQADRGKDGYTF. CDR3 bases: TGCGCCAGCAGCCAAGCAGACAGGGGGAAGGATGGCTACACCTTC.

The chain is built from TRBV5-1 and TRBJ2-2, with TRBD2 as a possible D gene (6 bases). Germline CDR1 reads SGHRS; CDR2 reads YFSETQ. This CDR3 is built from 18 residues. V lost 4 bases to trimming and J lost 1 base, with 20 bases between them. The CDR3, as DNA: TGCGCCAGCAGCCCCGGGGGAAGGAAGGACAAGAACACCGGGGAGCTGTTTTTT. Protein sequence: CASSPGGRKDKNTGELFF.

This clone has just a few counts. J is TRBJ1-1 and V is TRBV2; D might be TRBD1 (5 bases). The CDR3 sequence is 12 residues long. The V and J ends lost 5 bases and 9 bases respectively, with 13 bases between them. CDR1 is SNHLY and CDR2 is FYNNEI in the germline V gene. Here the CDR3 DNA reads TGTGCCAGCAGTCCGGCCCGGGGGAAAGCTTTCTTT. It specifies CASSPARGKAFF.

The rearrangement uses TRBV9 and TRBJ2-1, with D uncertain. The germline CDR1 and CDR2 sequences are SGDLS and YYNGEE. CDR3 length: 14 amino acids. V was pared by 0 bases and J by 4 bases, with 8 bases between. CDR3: CASSVVTTYNEQFF. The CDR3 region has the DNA TGTGCCAGCAGCGTAGTAACTACATACAATGAGCAGTTCTTC.

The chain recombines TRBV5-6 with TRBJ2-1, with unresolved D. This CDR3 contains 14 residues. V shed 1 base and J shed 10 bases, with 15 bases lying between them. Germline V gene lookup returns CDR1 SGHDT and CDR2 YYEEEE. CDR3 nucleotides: TGTGCCAGCAGCTTGTCCTTGGCCCATCCGGAGCAGTTCTTC. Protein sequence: CASSLSLAHPEQFF.

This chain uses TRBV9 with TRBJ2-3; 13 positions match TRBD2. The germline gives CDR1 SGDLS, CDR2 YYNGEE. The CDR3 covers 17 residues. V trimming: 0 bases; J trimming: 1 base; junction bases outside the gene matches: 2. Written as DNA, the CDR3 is TGTGCCAGCAGCGTAGGAGGACTAGCGGGGGGCACAGATACGCAGTATTTT. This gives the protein CASSVGGLAGGTDTQYF.

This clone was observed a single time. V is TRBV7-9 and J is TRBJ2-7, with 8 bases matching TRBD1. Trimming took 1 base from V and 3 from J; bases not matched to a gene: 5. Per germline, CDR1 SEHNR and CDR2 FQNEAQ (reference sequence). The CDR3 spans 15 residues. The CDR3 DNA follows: TGTGCCAGCAGCTTAGACGCAGGGGGCATCTACGAGCAGTACTTC. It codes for CASSLDAGGIYEQYF.

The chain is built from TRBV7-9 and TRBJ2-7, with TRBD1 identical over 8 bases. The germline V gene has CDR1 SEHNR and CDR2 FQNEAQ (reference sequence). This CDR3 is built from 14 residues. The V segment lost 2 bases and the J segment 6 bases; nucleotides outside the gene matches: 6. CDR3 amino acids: CASSLQQGATEQYF. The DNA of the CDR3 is TGTGCCAGCAGCTTACAGCAGGGGGCGACCGAGCAGTACTTC. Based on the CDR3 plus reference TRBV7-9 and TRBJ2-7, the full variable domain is DTGVSQNPRHKITKRGQNVTFRCDPISEHNRLYWYRQTLGQGPEFLTYFQNEAQLEKSRLLSDRFSAERPKGSFSTLEIQRTEQGDSAMYLCASSLQQGATEQYFGPGTRLTVT.

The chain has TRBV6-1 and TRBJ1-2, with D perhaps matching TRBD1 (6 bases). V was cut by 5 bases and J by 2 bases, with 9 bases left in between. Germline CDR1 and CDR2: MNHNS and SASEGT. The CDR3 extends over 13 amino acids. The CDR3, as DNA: TGTGCCAGCAGTACCGGACAGAACTATGGCTACACCTTC. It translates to CASSTGQNYGYTF.

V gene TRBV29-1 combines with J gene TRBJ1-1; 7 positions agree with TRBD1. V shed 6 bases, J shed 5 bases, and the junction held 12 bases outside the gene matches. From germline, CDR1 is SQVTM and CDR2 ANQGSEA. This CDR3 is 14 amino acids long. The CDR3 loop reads CSVENLQGMTEAFF. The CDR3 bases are TGCAGCGTCGAAAATTTACAGGGGATGACTGAAGCTTTCTTT.

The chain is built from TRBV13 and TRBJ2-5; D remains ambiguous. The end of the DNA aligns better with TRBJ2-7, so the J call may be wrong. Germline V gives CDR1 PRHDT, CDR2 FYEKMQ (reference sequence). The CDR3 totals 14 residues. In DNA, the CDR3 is TGTGCCAGCAGCTTAGGGAAAAACTCCTACGAGCAGTACTTC. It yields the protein CASSLGKNSYEQYF.

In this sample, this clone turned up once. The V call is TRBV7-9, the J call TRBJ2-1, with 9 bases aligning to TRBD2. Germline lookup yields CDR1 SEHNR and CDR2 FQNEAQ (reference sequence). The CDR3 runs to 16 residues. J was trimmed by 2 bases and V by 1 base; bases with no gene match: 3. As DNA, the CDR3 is TGTGCCAGCAGCTTAGGAAGCGGGGGGCCCTACAATGAGCAGTTCTTC. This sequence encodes CASSLGSGGPYNEQFF. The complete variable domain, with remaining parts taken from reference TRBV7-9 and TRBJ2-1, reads DTGVSQNPRHKITKRGQNVTFRCDPISEHNRLYWYRQTLGQGPEFLTYFQNEAQLEKSRLLSDRFSAERPKGSFSTLEIQRTEQGDSAMYLCASSLGSGGPYNEQFFGPGTRLTVL.